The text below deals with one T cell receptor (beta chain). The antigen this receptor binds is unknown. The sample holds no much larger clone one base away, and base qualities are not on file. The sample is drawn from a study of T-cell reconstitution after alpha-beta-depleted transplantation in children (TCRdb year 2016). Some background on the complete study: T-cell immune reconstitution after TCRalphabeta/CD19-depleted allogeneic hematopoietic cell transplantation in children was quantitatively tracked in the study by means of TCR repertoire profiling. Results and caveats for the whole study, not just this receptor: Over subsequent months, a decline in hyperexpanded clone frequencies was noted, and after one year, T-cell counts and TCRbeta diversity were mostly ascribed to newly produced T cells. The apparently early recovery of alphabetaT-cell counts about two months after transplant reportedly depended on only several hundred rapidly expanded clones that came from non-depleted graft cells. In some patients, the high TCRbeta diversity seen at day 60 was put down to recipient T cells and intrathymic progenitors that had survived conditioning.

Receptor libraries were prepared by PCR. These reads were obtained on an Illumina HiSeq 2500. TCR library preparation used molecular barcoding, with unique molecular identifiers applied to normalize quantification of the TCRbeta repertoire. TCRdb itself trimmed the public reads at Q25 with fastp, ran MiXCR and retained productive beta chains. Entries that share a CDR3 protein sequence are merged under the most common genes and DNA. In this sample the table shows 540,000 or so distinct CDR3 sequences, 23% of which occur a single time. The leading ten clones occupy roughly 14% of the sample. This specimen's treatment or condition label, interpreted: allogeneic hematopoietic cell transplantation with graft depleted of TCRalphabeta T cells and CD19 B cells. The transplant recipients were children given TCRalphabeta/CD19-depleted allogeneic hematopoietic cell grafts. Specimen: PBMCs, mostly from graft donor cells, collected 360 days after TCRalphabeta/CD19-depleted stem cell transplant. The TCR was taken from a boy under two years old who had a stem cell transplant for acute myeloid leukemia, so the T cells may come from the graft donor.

CDR3 reads: CASSKTRASGTYEQYV. The bases read TGTGCCAGCAGCAAAACGCGCGCTAGCGGGACCTACGAGCAGTACGTC. The V gene is TRBV21-1 and the J gene is TRBJ2-7; the table calls TRBD2, which could not be checked here. TRBV21-1 corresponds to a pseudogene. Measured from the cysteine to the valine, the CDR3 is 16 residues long. The CDR3 DNA has 48 bases and is translated from base 1.